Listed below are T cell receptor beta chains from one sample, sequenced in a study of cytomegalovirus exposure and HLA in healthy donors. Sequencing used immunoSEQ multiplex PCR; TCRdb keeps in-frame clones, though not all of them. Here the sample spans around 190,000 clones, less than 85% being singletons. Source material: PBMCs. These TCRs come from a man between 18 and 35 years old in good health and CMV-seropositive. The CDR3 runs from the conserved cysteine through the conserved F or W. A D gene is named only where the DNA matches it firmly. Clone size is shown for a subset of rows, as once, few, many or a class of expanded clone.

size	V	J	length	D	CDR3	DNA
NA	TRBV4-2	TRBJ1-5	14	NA	CASSVGGVNQPQHF	TGTGCCAGCAGTGTAGGGGGAGTCAATCAGCCCCAGCATTTT
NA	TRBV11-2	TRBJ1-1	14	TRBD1	CASSLNPGGTEAFF	TGTGCCAGCAGCTTAAACCCAGGGGGCACTGAAGCTTTCTTT
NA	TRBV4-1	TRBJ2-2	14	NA	CASSQLPNTGELFF	TGCGCCAGCAGCCAACTACCCAACACCGGGGAGCTGTTTTTT
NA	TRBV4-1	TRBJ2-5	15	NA	CASSQVQGGGETQYF	TGCGCCAGCAGCCAAGTTCAGGGGGGCGGAGAGACCCAGTACTTC
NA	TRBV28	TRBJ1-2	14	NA	CASSLVDKPRGYTF	TGTGCCAGCAGTTTAGTCGACAAGCCGCGTGGCTACACCTTC
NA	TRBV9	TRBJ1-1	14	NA	CASSVGFPGSEAFF	TGTGCCAGCAGCGTAGGGTTTCCGGGGTCTGAAGCTTTCTTT
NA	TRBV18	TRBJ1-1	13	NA	CASSGGADTEAFF	TGTGCCAGCTCGGGAGGGGCGGACACTGAAGCTTTCTTT
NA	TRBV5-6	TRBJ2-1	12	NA	CASSIQSNEQFF	TGTGCCAGCAGCATACAGAGCAATGAGCAGTTCTTC
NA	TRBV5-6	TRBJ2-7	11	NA	CASSLATVLYF	TGTGCCAGCAGCTTGGCAACGGTCTTGTACTTC
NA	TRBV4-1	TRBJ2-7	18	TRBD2	CASSQPPGTSGGSYEQYF	TGCGCCAGCAGCCAACCCCCTGGGACTAGCGGGGGATCCTACGAGCAGTACTTC
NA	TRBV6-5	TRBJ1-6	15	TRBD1	CASRLQGANNSPLHF	TGTGCCAGCAGGCTACAGGGGGCGAATAATTCACCCCTCCACTTT
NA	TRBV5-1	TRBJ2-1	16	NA	CASSFTSGSSYNEQFF	TGCGCCAGCAGCTTTACAAGCGGAAGCTCCTACAATGAGCAGTTCTTC
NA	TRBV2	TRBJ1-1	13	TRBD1	CASKWDSNTEAFF	TGTGCCAGCAAGTGGGACAGTAACACTGAAGCTTTCTTT
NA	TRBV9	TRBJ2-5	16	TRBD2	CASSPLGLAGQETQYF	TGTGCCAGCAGCCCCCTTGGACTAGCGGGTCAAGAGACCCAGTACTTC
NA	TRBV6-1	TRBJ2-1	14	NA	CASSERGTYNEQFF	TGTGCCAGCAGTGAAAGGGGGACCTACAATGAGCAGTTCTTC
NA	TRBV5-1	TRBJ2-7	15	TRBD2	CASSSSGGGSYEQYF	TGCGCCAGCAGCTCAAGCGGGGGGGGCTCCTACGAGCAGTACTTC
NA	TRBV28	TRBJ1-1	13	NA	CASSFRDSTEAFF	TGTGCCAGCAGTTTCAGGGACTCCACTGAAGCTTTCTTT
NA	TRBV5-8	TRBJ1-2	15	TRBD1	CASSLHSGQGYGYTF	TGTGCCAGCAGCTTGCATTCTGGACAGGGTTATGGCTACACCTTC
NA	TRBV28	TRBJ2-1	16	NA	CASSVQGRVAYNEQFF	TGTGCCAGCAGCGTCCAAGGCAGGGTCGCCTACAATGAGCAGTTCTTC
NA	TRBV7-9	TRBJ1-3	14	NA	CASSLEAAGNTIYF	TGTGCCAGCAGCTTAGAGGCAGCGGGAAACACCATATATTTT
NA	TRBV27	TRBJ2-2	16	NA	CASSSYRVEGTGELFF	TGTGCCAGCAGTTCCTACAGGGTAGAGGGTACCGGGGAGCTGTTTTTT
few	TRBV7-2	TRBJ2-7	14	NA	CASSLAGAAHEQYF	TGTGCCAGCAGCTTAGCGGGAGCGGCCCACGAGCAGTACTTC
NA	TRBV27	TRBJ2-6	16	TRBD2	CASSFSGTSGANVLTF	TGTGCCAGCAGTTTTAGCGGGACCTCCGGGGCCAACGTCCTGACTTTC
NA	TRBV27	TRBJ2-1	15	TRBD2	CASSLLGLAYNEQFF	TGTGCCAGCAGTTTATTGGGACTAGCCTACAATGAGCAGTTCTTC
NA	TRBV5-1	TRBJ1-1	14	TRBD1	CASSLVQGAPEAFF	TGCGCCAGCAGCTTGGTGCAGGGGGCGCCTGAAGCTTTCTTT
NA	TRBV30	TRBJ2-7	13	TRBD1	CAWTGTGGGEQYF	TGTGCCTGGACGGGGACAGGGGGCGGAGAGCAGTACTTC
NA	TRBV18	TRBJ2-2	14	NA	CASSGRGATGELFF	TGTGCCAGCTCAGGCAGGGGCGCCACCGGGGAGCTGTTTTTT
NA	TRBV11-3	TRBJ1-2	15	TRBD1	CASSYSQGFGYGYTF	TGTGCCAGCAGTTACTCACAGGGGTTTGGCTATGGCTACACCTTC
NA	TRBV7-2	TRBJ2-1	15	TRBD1	CASSFRQGLGDEQFF	TGTGCCAGCAGCTTCAGACAGGGTCTGGGCGATGAGCAGTTCTTC
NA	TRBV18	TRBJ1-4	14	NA	CASSPGEANEKLFF	TGTGCCAGCTCACCAGGGGAGGCTAATGAAAAACTGTTTTTT
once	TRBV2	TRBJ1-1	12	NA	CASTGRNTEAFF	TGTGCCAGTACAGGGCGGAACACTGAAGCTTTCTTT
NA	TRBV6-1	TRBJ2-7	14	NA	CASSTGTSPEKQYF	TGTGCCAGCAGTACCGGGACTTCTCCAGAGAAGCAGTACTTC
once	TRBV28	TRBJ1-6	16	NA	CASSTIATAAVGGLHF	TGTGCCAGCAGCACTATAGCGACCGCCGCGGTTGGGGGGCTCCACTTT
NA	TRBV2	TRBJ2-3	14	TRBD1	CASIVTGGTDTQYF	TGTGCCAGCATCGTGACAGGGGGAACAGATACGCAGTATTTT
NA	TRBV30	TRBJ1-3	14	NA	CAWSSGSSGNTIYF	TGTGCCTGGAGTAGTGGCAGCTCTGGAAACACCATATATTTT
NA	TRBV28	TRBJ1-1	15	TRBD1	CASSLGGTGDTEAFF	TGTGCCAGCAGTTTAGGAGGAACAGGGGACACTGAAGCTTTCTTT
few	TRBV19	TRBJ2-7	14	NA	CASSINGQTYEQYF	TGTGCCAGTAGTATAAATGGACAGACCTACGAGCAGTACTTC
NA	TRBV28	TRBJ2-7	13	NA	CASSHRLFYEQYF	TGTGCCAGCTCCCACCGCCTATTCTACGAGCAGTACTTC
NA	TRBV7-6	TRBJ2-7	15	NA	CASSLGQGYSYEQYF	TGTGCCAGCAGCTTAGGGCAGGGGTACTCCTACGAGCAGTACTTC
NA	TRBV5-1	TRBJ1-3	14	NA	CASSLGATGNTIYF	TGCGCCAGCAGCTTGGGGGCAACGGGAAACACCATATATTTT
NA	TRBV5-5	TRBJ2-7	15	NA	CASSLSDLGSYEQYF	TGTGCCAGCAGCCTCTCCGATCTCGGCTCCTACGAGCAGTACTTC
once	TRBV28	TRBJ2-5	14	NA	CASSLTQPQETQYF	TGTGCCAGCAGTTTAACACAGCCACAAGAGACCCAGTACTTC
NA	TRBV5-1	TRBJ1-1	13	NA	CASSTGEPTEAFF	TGCGCCAGCAGCACGGGGGAACCCACTGAAGCTTTCTTT
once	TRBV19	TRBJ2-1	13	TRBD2	CASSVGLANEQFF	TGTGCCAGTAGTGTGGGACTAGCCAATGAGCAGTTCTTC
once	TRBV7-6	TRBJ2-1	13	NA	CASSLTRYNEQFF	TGTGCCAGCAGCCTCACTAGATACAATGAGCAGTTCTTC
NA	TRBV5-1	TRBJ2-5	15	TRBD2	CASSRGTSGQETQYF	TGCGCCAGCAGCCGCGGGACTAGCGGCCAAGAGACCCAGTACTTC
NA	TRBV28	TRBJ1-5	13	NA	CASSFSGEQPQHF	TGTGCCAGCAGTTTTTCAGGCGAACAGCCCCAGCATTTT
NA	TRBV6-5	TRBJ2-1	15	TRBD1	CASSTRTGGRYEQFF	TGTGCCAGCAGCACCCGGACAGGGGGCAGGTATGAGCAGTTCTTC
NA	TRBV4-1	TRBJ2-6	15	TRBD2	CASSHGRAGANVLTF	TGCGCCAGCAGCCACGGGAGGGCTGGGGCCAACGTCCTGACTTTC
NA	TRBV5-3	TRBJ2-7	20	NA	CARSVVGNRGGGAARYEQYF	TGTGCCAGAAGCGTCGTTGGGAACAGGGGAGGAGGAGCCGCCCGCTACGAGCAGTACTTC
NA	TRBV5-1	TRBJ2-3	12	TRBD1	CASSLQGDTQYF	TGCGCCAGCAGCTTACAGGGGGATACGCAGTATTTT
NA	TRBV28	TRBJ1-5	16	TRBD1	CASSTPGQGYAQPQHF	TGTGCCAGCAGCACCCCGGGACAGGGGTATGCTCAGCCCCAGCATTTT
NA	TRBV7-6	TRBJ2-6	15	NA	CASSPGVSGANVLTF	TGTGCCAGCAGCCCCGGGGTCTCTGGGGCCAACGTCCTGACTTTC
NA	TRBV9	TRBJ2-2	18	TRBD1	CASSALKDRGVPSGELFF	TGTGCCAGCAGCGCACTTAAGGACAGGGGGGTTCCGAGCGGGGAGCTGTTTTTT
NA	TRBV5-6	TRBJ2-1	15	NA	CASSPRDLTHNEQFF	TGTGCCAGCAGCCCCCGGGACTTAACGCACAATGAGCAGTTCTTC
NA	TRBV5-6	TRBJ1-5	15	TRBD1	CASSRTGVGNQPQHF	TGTGCCAGCAGCCGTACAGGGGTGGGCAATCAGCCCCAGCATTTT
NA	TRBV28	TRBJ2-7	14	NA	CASSPVLAPYEQYF	TGTGCCAGCAGCCCCGTTCTAGCGCCTTACGAGCAGTACTTC
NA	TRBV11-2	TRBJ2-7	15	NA	CASRISTGYPYEQYF	TGTGCCAGCAGGATATCAACAGGGTACCCCTACGAGCAGTACTTC